What follows are 24 T cell receptor beta chains derived from one specimen sequenced in a study of cytotoxic CD8 clonotypes in ibrutinib-treated CLL. Using immunoSEQ multiplex PCR, the repertoire was profiled, and TCRdb retains in-frame clones only, with some absent. This table holds 110,000 to 150,000 clones, around 76% found once. This specimen was PBMCs, taken after 24 months of ibrutinib treatment. Receptors were obtained from a human donor with chronic lymphocytic leukemia.

This clone showed up just once. V and J are TRBV7-3 and TRBJ2-3, with no clear D. Germline assignment: CDR1 SGHTA and CDR2 FQGTGA. V gave up 5 bases and J gave up 4 bases, with 7 bases separating them. The CDR3 runs to 12 residues. CDR3 amino acids: CASSPMADTQYF. As DNA, the CDR3 is TGTGCCAGCAGCCCAATGGCAGATACGCAGTATTTT.

The chain uses TRBV6-6 and TRBJ1-1; D gene uncertain. Per the germline V gene, CDR1 is MNHNY and CDR2 is SVGAGI (reference sequence). CDR3 length: 15 amino acids. Trimming took 1 base from V and 1 from J, leaving 10 bases between them. The CDR3 loop reads CASSYWSPQNTEAFF. For the CDR3, the DNA is TGTGCCAGCAGTTACTGGTCCCCGCAGAACACTGAAGCTTTCTTT.

The V call is TRBV6-6, the J call TRBJ1-5; D may be TRBD1 (5 bases). The CDR3 extends over 16 amino acids. The germline V and J ends were trimmed by 2 bases and 5 bases, with 16 bases remaining between them. CDR1 and CDR2 (germline): MNHNY, SVGAGI (reference sequence). As DNA, the CDR3 is TGTGCCAGCAGTTACCTGGGGCTCGAGGGCGATCAGCCCCAGCATTTT. Protein: CASSYLGLEGDQPQHF.

This rearrangement joins TRBV4-2 to TRBJ2-4; D unresolved. Germline V lookup: CDR1 LGHNA, CDR2 YNFKEQ. V was clipped by 0 bases and J by 0 bases, with 3 bases between them. This CDR3 comprises 14 residues. The CDR3: CASSQEIAKNIQYF. CDR3 bases: TGTGCCAGCAGCCAAGAGATAGCCAAAAACATTCAGTACTTC.

This chain joins TRBV6-6 and TRBJ1-1, with unresolved D. Deletions cut 6 bases from V and 1 base from J, with 15 bases between. The CDR3 covers 15 residues. The germline V gene has CDR1 MNHNY and CDR2 SVGAGI (reference sequence). DNA of the CDR3: TGTGCCAGCAGCCCCGTCAGCCGGGGGAACACTGAAGCTTTCTTT. The encoded protein is CASSPVSRGNTEAFF.

The chain has TRBV6-1 and TRBJ1-2; 7 bases line up with TRBD1. V lost 6 bases, J lost 8 bases, and 6 bases stayed unmatched. The germline V gene has CDR1 MNHNS and CDR2 SASEGT. This CDR3 has 12 residues. The CDR3, as DNA: TGTGCCAGCAGGCGGGACAGTGGCGGCTACACCTTC. It yields the protein CASRRDSGGYTF.

This clone was counted between two and nine times. This rearrangement joins TRBV7-6 to TRBJ2-7; no reliable D call. There are 13 residues in the CDR3. CDR1 and CDR2 (germline): SGHVS, FNYEAQ. The germline V and J ends were trimmed by 5 bases and 7 bases, with 15 bases remaining between them. The CDR3 nucleotides are TGTGCCAGCAGCGTCTCCGGGCTGGGGGAGCAGTACTTC. This translates into CASSVSGLGEQYF.

Only one count was recorded for this clone. The chain couples TRBV30 to TRBJ2-1, with 13 bases matching TRBD2. V gave up 3 bases and J gave up 7 bases; unmatched junction bases: 6. Germline V gene lookup returns CDR1 GTSNPN and CDR2 SVGIG (reference sequence). The CDR3 extends over 15 amino acids. CDR3 loop: CAWRLAGGPWNEQFF. In nucleotides, the CDR3 is TGTGCCTGGAGACTAGCGGGGGGGCCCTGGAATGAGCAGTTCTTC.

This clone was picked up a small number of times. The V and J genes are TRBV2 and TRBJ1-2; no reliable D call. Trimming removed 4 bases from V and 7 bases from J, with 7 bases in between. This CDR3 spans 11 amino acids. Germline V gene lookup returns CDR1 SNHLY and CDR2 FYNNEI. The CDR3 is CASSGTRGYTF. Here the CDR3 DNA reads TGTGCCAGCAGTGGGACGCGTGGCTACACCTTC.

The chain has TRBV10-3 and TRBJ2-7, with TRBD1 matching 11 bases. Germline loops: CDR1 ENHRY, CDR2 SYGVKD. This CDR3 region has 15 residues. Trimming cost V 7 bases and J 5 bases; bases outside gene matches: 10. The CDR3 reads CAITKGQGAFHEQYF. DNA of the CDR3: TGTGCCATCACCAAAGGACAGGGGGCTTTCCACGAGCAGTACTTC.

The sample holds a few counts of this clone. This chain links TRBV7-2 with TRBJ1-5; no definite D call. CDR1 and CDR2 from the germline V gene are SGHTA and FQGNSA. CDR3 size: 13 residues. V was cut by 0 bases and J by 6 bases, with 6 bases left in between. CDR3 sequence: CASSLARGQPQHF. The CDR3 DNA follows: TGTGCCAGCAGCTTAGCGCGGGGTCAGCCCCAGCATTTT.

In this sample, this clone turned up once. This chain uses TRBV7-2 with TRBJ2-3; D unresolved. Per the germline V gene, CDR1 is SGHTA and CDR2 is FQGNSA. V was trimmed by 5 bases and J by 2 bases, leaving 8 bases between them. The CDR3 spans 13 residues. CDR3 in amino acids: CASSPQPTDTQYF. In DNA form, the CDR3 reads TGTGCCAGCAGCCCCCAACCCACAGATACGCAGTATTTT.

This chain links TRBV5-1 with TRBJ2-7; TRBD1 matches at 12 bases. With 0 bases clipped from V and 8 bases from J, the junction kept 9 bases outside the gene matches. Germline V CDR1 and CDR2: SGHRS, YFSETQ. This CDR3 comprises 16 residues. The CDR3 spells CASSLAPGQGARKQYF. The CDR3 DNA is TGCGCCAGCAGCTTGGCGCCGGGACAGGGGGCGAGGAAGCAGTACTTC. The entire variable domain, with the rest obtained from reference TRBV5-1 and TRBJ2-7, is as follows: KAGVTQTPRYLIKTRGQQVTLSCSPISGHRSVSWYQQTPGQGLQFLFEYFSETQRNKGNFPGRFSGRQFSNSRSEMNVSTLELGDSALYLCASSLAPGQGARKQYFGPGTRLTVT.

The chain uses TRBV30 and TRBJ2-7; 7 bases map to TRBD2. Germline V gene sequence: CDR1 GTSNPN, CDR2 SVGIG (reference sequence). The CDR3 covers 13 residues. V trimming: 6 bases; J trimming: 2 bases; junction bases outside the gene matches: 7. The CDR3 DNA follows: TGTGCCTGCACTCGGGGGGTTGCCTACGAGCAGTACTTC. It translates to CACTRGVAYEQYF. Based on the CDR3 plus reference TRBV30 and TRBJ2-7, the full variable domain is SQTIHQWPATLVQPVGSPLSLECTVEGTSNPNLYWYRQAAGRGLQLLFYSVGIGQISSEVPQNLSASRPQDRQFILSSKKLLLSDSGFYLCACTRGVAYEQYFGPGTRLTVT.

V and J are TRBV25-1 and TRBJ1-2; no definite D call. The V end lost 2 bases, the J end lost 6 bases, and 10 bases lay between the germline ends. This CDR3 has 13 amino acids. The germline gives CDR1 MGHDK, CDR2 SYGVNS. In nucleotides, the CDR3 is TGTGCCAGCAGTGAACATCCGACCGATGGCTACACCTTC. As protein: CASSEHPTDGYTF.

The rearrangement links TRBV10-3 to TRBJ2-7; unclear D gene. Per the germline V gene, CDR1 is ENHRY and CDR2 is SYGVKD. V was shortened by 3 bases and J by 3 bases, with 9 bases between the two germline ends. The CDR3 is made up of 13 amino acids. Here the CDR3 DNA reads TGTGCCATCAGTGAAGCCACAAGCTACGAGCAGTACTTC. Translating gives CAISEATSYEQYF.

The rearrangement joins TRBV7-2 to TRBJ2-1; 9 bases align to TRBD2. Germline CDR1 reads SGHTA; CDR2 reads FQGNSA. The J segment lost 2 bases and the V segment lost 5 bases, leaving 1 base of the junction unmatched. The CDR3 has 14 amino acids. In DNA, the CDR3 is TGTGCCAGCAGCCCTAGCGGGACCTACAATGAGCAGTTCTTC. Amino acid sequence: CASSPSGTYNEQFF. Complete variable domain (other parts from reference TRBV7-2 and TRBJ2-1): GAGVSQSPSNKVTEKGKDVELRCDPISGHTALYWYRQSLGQGLEFLIYFQGNSAPDKSGLPSDRFSAERTGGSVSTLTIQRTQQEDSAVYLCASSPSGTYNEQFFGPGTRLTVL.

V is TRBV4-1 and J is TRBJ1-5, with unresolved D. V was trimmed by 1 base and J by 5 bases, leaving 3 bases between them. Germline lookup yields CDR1 MGHRA and CDR2 YSYEKL. CDR3 length equals 12 residues. The CDR3 region has the DNA TGCGCCAGCAGCCAAGGGGATCAGCCCCAGCATTTT. Translation gives CASSQGDQPQHF.

The chain recombines TRBV28 with TRBJ2-1, with D possibly matching TRBD2 (6 bases). CDR3 size: 11 residues. The germline gives CDR1 MDHEN, CDR2 SYDVKM. The germline V and J ends were trimmed by 8 bases and 8 bases, with 10 bases remaining between them. CDR3 sequence reads: CASSTGDEQFF. The CDR3 DNA reads as TGTGCCAGCTCTACGGGGGATGAGCAGTTCTTC.

The chain uses TRBV7-8 and TRBJ2-5, with D possibly matching TRBD2 (5 bases). The CDR3 consists of 13 residues. Between the trimmed V and J ends, which lost 1 base and 5 bases, there was a span of 8 bases. Germline CDR1 is SGHVS and CDR2 is FQNEAQ. As DNA, the CDR3 is TGTGCCAGCAGCTTAGGGCGGAGGGAGACCCAGTACTTC. It specifies CASSLGRRETQYF. The full variable domain, its missing parts supplied by reference TRBV7-8 and TRBJ2-5, is GAGVSQSPRYKVAKRGQDVALRCDPISGHVSLFWYQQALGQGPEFLTYFQNEAQLDKSGLPSDRFFAERPEGSVSTLKIQRTQQEDSAVYLCASSLGRRETQYFGPGTRLLVL.

In its sample, this clone was seen once. The gene calls are TRBV6-5 and TRBJ2-7, with D maybe TRBD1 (6 bases). Trimming took off 6 bases at V and 3 bases at J, with 18 bases between the two ends. CDR1 and CDR2 from the germline V gene are MNHEY and SVGAGI. This CDR3 has 15 residues. Here the CDR3 reads CASSWGRWGSYEQYF. The CDR3 nucleotides are TGTGCCAGCAGCTGGGGGCGATGGGGGAGCTACGAGCAGTACTTC.

This chain connects TRBV6-1 to TRBJ2-7; perhaps D is TRBD1 or TRBD2 (5 bases each). This CDR3 contains 15 residues. Trimming removed 5 bases from V and 0 bases from J, with 14 bases in between. In germline, CDR1 is MNHNS, CDR2 SASEGT. The CDR3 nucleotides read TGTGCCAGCAGTACCGGGACGGACCCCTCCTACGAGCAGTACTTC. This encodes CASSTGTDPSYEQYF.

V usage is TRBV5-1 and J usage is TRBJ2-7; the D gene is possibly TRBD1 (6 bases). In germline, CDR1 is SGHRS, CDR2 YFSETQ. V lost 4 bases to trimming and J lost 1 base, with 15 bases between them. This CDR3 has 15 amino acids. The chain's CDR3 is CASSPGHVGSYEQYF. CDR3 bases: TGCGCCAGCAGCCCGGGACACGTTGGGTCCTACGAGCAGTACTTC.

The rearrangement links TRBV18 to TRBJ2-1; TRBD1 matches 10 bases. Germline CDR1 is KGHSH and CDR2 is LQKENI. This CDR3 is 14 amino acids long. After removal of 6 bases from V and 5 bases from J, the junction contained 4 bases not matched to a gene. In DNA, the CDR3 is TGTGCCAGCTCCCCCGGGACAGGGGACAATGAGCAGTTCTTC. Translation: CASSPGTGDNEQFF. Full variable domain (rest looked up from reference TRBV18 and TRBJ2-1): NAGVMQNPRHLVRRRGQEARLRCSPMKGHSHVYWYRQLPEEGLKFMVYLQKENIIDESGMPKERFSAEFPKEGPSILRIQQVVRGDSAAYFCASSPGTGDNEQFFGPGTRLTVL.